A single T cell receptor beta chain is shown here with its context. The ends were cut back, 2 bases at V and 6 bases at J, with 13 bases in the middle. The germline V gene has CDR1 SGHNT and CDR2 YENEEA. The CDR3 consists of 14 residues. This entry comes from a study of preoperative IRX-2 immunotherapy in early breast cancer. Produced via immunoSEQ multiplex PCR; TCRdb's table is partial and in-frame only. Of tens of thousands of clones in the sample, under 90% were seen once. Treatment reported: preoperative locoregional IRX-2 cytokine immunotherapy. This phase Ib study tested locoregional IRX-2 cytokine immunotherapy given before surgery.

V is TRBV11-3 and J is TRBJ1-2; the D gene is possibly TRBD1 (5 bases). This specimen consisted of tumor tissue, obtained after IRX-2 immunotherapy. This sequence was found in a human donor with breast cancer. CDR3 amino acids: CASSLNVRGDGYTF. The CDR3 coding sequence is TGTGCCAGCAGCTTAAACGTGAGAGGGGATGGCTACACCTTC.